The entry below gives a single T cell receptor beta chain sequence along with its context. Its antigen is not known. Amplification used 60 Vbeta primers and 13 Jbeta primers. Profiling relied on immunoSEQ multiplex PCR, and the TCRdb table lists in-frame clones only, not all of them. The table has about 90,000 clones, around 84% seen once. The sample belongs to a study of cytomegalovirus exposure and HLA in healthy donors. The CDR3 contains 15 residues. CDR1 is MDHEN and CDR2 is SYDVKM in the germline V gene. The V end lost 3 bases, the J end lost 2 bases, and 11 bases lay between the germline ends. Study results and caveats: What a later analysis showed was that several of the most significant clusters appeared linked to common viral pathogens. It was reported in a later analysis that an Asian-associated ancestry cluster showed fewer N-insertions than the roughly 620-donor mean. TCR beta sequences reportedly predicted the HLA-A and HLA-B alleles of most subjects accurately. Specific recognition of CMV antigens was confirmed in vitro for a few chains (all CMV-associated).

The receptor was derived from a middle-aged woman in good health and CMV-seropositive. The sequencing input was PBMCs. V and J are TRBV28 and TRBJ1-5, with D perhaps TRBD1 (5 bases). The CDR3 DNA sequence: TGTGCCAGCAGTTTTACTGCCAGGGGCAATCAGCCCCAGCATTTT. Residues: CASSFTARGNQPQHF.